A single sample is the source of the 27 T cell receptor beta chains below, sequenced in a study of early stage breast cancer tumors. Measured with immunoSEQ multiplex PCR; TCRdb has only the in-frame clones, and not every one. The data contain tens of thousands of clones, about 93% of them singletons. Sequencing used blood. The source is a person aged 70 to 80 with breast cancer.

The chain carries TRBV10-1 and TRBJ1-4, with TRBD1 identical over 10 bases. The CDR3 runs 14 residues. The junction had 6 bases not matched to a gene; V was cut back by 6 bases and J by 8 bases. Germline-derived CDR1 and CDR2 are WNHNN and SYGVQD (reference sequence). CDR3 in DNA: TGCGCCAGCAGCGAGGACAGGGGGTCCGAAAAACTGTTTTTT. Translation gives CASSEDRGSEKLFF.

In its sample, this clone was seen once. CDR3 protein: CASSSDLISGNTIYF. As DNA, the CDR3 is TGTGCCAGCAGCTCCGACTTGATCTCTGGAAACACCATATATTTT. The chain recombines TRBV11-2 with TRBJ1-3; D gene unclear. The V end lost 4 bases, the J end lost 0 bases, and 10 bases lay between the germline ends. Germline loops: CDR1 SGHAT, CDR2 FQNNGV. The CDR3 has 15 amino acids.

The chain combines TRBV19 with TRBJ2-6; D uncertain. Trimming pared 2 bases from V and 0 bases from J, leaving 8 bases between. Germline-derived CDR1 and CDR2 are LNHDA and SQIVND (reference sequence). CDR3 size: 16 residues. Written as DNA, the CDR3 is TGTGCCAGTAGTATAACGCGGTACTCTGGGGCCAACGTCCTGACTTTC. This gives the protein CASSITRYSGANVLTF.

The chain uses TRBV7-2 and TRBJ2-3; the D gene is possibly TRBD2 (7 bases). This CDR3 is built from 16 residues. V was cut by 4 bases and J by 0 bases, with 14 bases left in between. Germline V gene data show CDR1 as SGHTA and CDR2 as FQGNSA. CDR3 residues: CASSSTRGASTDTQYF. The CDR3 DNA reads TGTGCCAGCAGCTCGACTCGGGGGGCCAGCACAGATACGCAGTATTTT.

The chain carries TRBV7-2 and TRBJ1-5; 7 bases align to TRBD1. Trimming at V came to 6 bases and at J to 7 bases, leaving 12 bases not matched to a gene. The CDR3 spans 15 residues. The germline V gene encodes CDR1 SGHTA and CDR2 FQGNSA. The CDR3 reads CASSSSGNRGQPQHF. CDR3 nucleotides: TGTGCCAGCAGTTCCTCCGGGAACAGGGGCCAGCCCCAGCATTTT.

The rearrangement joins TRBV5-1 to TRBJ2-2; 9 nucleotides line up with TRBD1. This CDR3 is built from 16 residues. Per the germline V gene, CDR1 is SGHRS and CDR2 is YFSETQ. The trim removed 3 bases at V and 0 bases at J, leaving 3 bases unmatched. The CDR3 is CASSSDRGANTGELFF. CDR3 sequence (DNA): TGCGCCAGCAGCTCGGACAGGGGCGCGAACACCGGGGAGCTGTTTTTT.

This clone appeared a few times. This chain joins TRBV19 and TRBJ1-2; no firm D call. The V end was cut by 3 bases, the J end by 4 bases, with 12 bases between. This CDR3 spans 14 amino acids. Looked up from germline, CDR1 is LNHDA and CDR2 is SQIVND (reference sequence). The CDR3 DNA reads as TGTGCCAGTAGTATCGTTTCCCGAGCCTATGGCTACACCTTC. It translates to CASSIVSRAYGYTF. The whole variable domain, remainder taken from reference TRBV19 and TRBJ1-2, is DGGITQSPKYLFRKEGQNVTLSCEQNLNHDAMYWYRQDPGQGLRLIYYSQIVNDFQKGDIAEGYSVSREKKESFPLTVTSAQKNPTAFYLCASSIVSRAYGYTFGSGTRLTVV.

This chain connects TRBV5-6 to TRBJ2-2; TRBD2 matches 7 bases. Per germline, CDR1 SGHDT and CDR2 YYEEEE. This CDR3 contains 19 residues. Losses at the gene ends were 0 bases for V and 4 bases for J; bases not matched to a gene: 15. CDR3 in amino acids: CASSLVIGPAGEVTGELFF. The CDR3 DNA sequence: TGTGCCAGCAGCTTGGTAATAGGGCCGGCGGGAGAGGTCACCGGGGAGCTGTTTTTT.

The V call is TRBV14, the J call TRBJ1-2, with D perhaps TRBD1 (5 bases). V lost 1 base, J lost 8 bases, and 20 bases lay in between. The germline gives CDR1 SGHDN, CDR2 FVKESK. This CDR3 spans 16 amino acids. Here the CDR3 reads CASSQGVFTGSVGYTF. The CDR3 DNA reads TGTGCCAGCAGCCAAGGGGTATTTACAGGTTCGGTCGGCTACACCTTC.

The V and J genes are TRBV6-5 and TRBJ1-5; D may be TRBD1 (5 bases). Germline CDR1 MNHEY, CDR2 SVGAGI. This CDR3 contains 14 residues. Between the trimmed V and J ends, which lost 6 bases and 4 bases, there was a span of 13 bases. The CDR3 protein is CASRSAGVNQPQHF. CDR3 in DNA: TGTGCCAGCAGGTCGGCGGGGGTAAATCAGCCCCAGCATTTT.

This rearrangement joins TRBV19 to TRBJ1-4; D not resolved. V gave up 7 bases and J gave up 4 bases, with 7 bases separating them. Germline CDR1 is LNHDA and CDR2 is SQIVND (reference sequence). The CDR3 covers 12 residues. DNA for the CDR3: TGTGCCAGTAACAGAGTTAATGAAAAACTGTTTTTT. It encodes CASNRVNEKLFF.

The chain links TRBV25-1 to TRBJ2-7; 8 nucleotides line up with TRBD1. CDR1 is MGHDK, CDR2 SYGVNS, per germline. J gave up 2 bases and V 6 bases, and 6 bases lay outside the gene matches. CDR3 length: 14 residues. CDR3 DNA sequence: TGTGCCAGCAGGGGGACAGGCCAGACCTACGAGCAGTACTTC. Translating it yields CASRGTGQTYEQYF.

The chain employs TRBV13 and TRBJ1-5; D might be TRBD1 (6 bases). The V and J ends lost 3 bases and 5 bases respectively, with 11 bases between them. CDR3 length equals 14 residues. CDR1 and CDR2 from the germline V gene are PRHDT and FYEKMQ (reference sequence). The chain's CDR3 is CASSFGQSHQPQHF. The CDR3 nucleotides are TGTGCCAGCAGCTTTGGACAGTCCCATCAGCCCCAGCATTTT.

V usage is TRBV7-2 and J usage is TRBJ2-5; D is ambiguous. Trimming stripped 1 base from V and 4 bases from J, with 10 bases between. The CDR3 extends over 14 amino acids. Per germline, CDR1 SGHTA and CDR2 FQGNSA. CDR3 DNA sequence: TGTGCCAGCAGCTTAGGGTCTACCGGAGAGACCCAGTACTTC. Residues: CASSLGSTGETQYF.

This sequence joins TRBV19 and TRBJ1-1, with no clear D. V was clipped by 1 base and J by 1 base, with 7 bases between them. The CDR3 sequence is 14 residues long. Per germline, CDR1 LNHDA and CDR2 SQIVND (reference sequence). The DNA of the CDR3 is TGTGCCAGTAGTATAGGCGGTCCGAACACTGAAGCTTTCTTT. This translates into CASSIGGPNTEAFF.

This clone was picked up one time. The genes are TRBV27 and TRBJ1-2; D gene unclear. Germline V gene lookup returns CDR1 MNHEY and CDR2 SMNVEV (reference sequence). This CDR3 has 15 amino acids. Trimming removed 4 bases from V and 4 bases from J, with 16 bases in between. The CDR3 reads CASSSSSGFVYGYTF. Written as DNA, the CDR3 is TGTGCCAGCAGTTCCTCTAGCGGATTTGTCTATGGCTACACCTTC.

The chain recombines TRBV4-2 with TRBJ2-7; 7 positions agree with TRBD1. The germline V gene encodes CDR1 LGHNA and CDR2 YNFKEQ. Trimming cost V 0 bases and J 2 bases; bases outside gene matches: 4. The CDR3 has 15 amino acids. This CDR3 is CASSQDRDSPYEQYF. The CDR3 DNA reads TGTGCCAGCAGCCAAGATAGGGACAGCCCCTACGAGCAGTACTTC.

This clone came up once. The chain joins TRBV5-1 to TRBJ2-7, with 10 bases lining up with TRBD2. Per the germline V gene, CDR1 is SGHRS and CDR2 is YFSETQ. Trimming took 0 bases from V and 0 from J; bases not matched to a gene: 9. The CDR3 is 18 residues long. CDR3 DNA sequence: TGCGCCAGCAGCTTGGCGGCTAGCGGGAGTTCAATCTCCTACGAGCAGTACTTC. Translation gives CASSLAASGSSISYEQYF.

The V and J genes are TRBV29-1 and TRBJ2-5, with 7 nucleotides matching TRBD1. Germline V lookup: CDR1 SQVTM, CDR2 ANQGSEA. The CDR3 sequence is 13 residues long. With 4 bases clipped from V and 2 bases from J, the junction kept 4 bases outside the gene matches. The CDR3 reads CSVGQGGQETQYF. The CDR3 DNA reads TGCAGCGTTGGACAGGGCGGTCAAGAGACCCAGTACTTC.

J is TRBJ2-3 and V is TRBV19; D is possibly TRBD2 (6 bases). The ends were cut back, 3 bases at V and 4 bases at J, with 11 bases in the middle. The germline CDR1 and CDR2 sequences are LNHDA and SQIVND (reference sequence). CDR3 length: 14 residues. The DNA for the CDR3 is TGTGCCAGTAGTATTCGGGAGAGGGCAGATACGCAGTATTTT. Encoded protein: CASSIRERADTQYF.

This sequence joins TRBV9 and TRBJ2-1; 11 bases are shared with TRBD2. J was trimmed by 2 bases and V by 0 bases; bases with no gene match: 7. Germline V gene data show CDR1 as SGDLS and CDR2 as YYNGEE. This CDR3 region has 18 residues. The CDR3 DNA is TGTGCCAGCAGCGTAGCTGGTAGCGGGGGGGCCCCCTACAATGAGCAGTTCTTC. Translating gives CASSVAGSGGAPYNEQFF.

The chain carries TRBV30 and TRBJ1-2, with D tentatively TRBD1 (5 bases). The CDR3 is made up of 13 amino acids. Germline-derived CDR1 and CDR2 are GTSNPN and SVGIG (reference sequence). V lost 2 bases and J 8 bases, leaving 15 bases between the germline ends. The CDR3 protein is CAWSSGQGKGYTF. The CDR3 nucleotides read TGTGCCTGGAGTTCCGGCCAGGGTAAGGGCTACACCTTC.

The chain is built from TRBV19 and TRBJ2-1, with D perhaps TRBD1 (7 bases). CDR3 length: 14 residues. CDR1 is LNHDA and CDR2 is SQIVND in the germline V gene (reference sequence). Trimming removed 6 bases from V and 7 bases from J, with 16 bases in between. CDR3 residues: CASSPGARGNEQFF. DNA for the CDR3: TGTGCCAGTAGCCCGGGGGCCAGGGGGAATGAGCAGTTCTTC.

This clone was seen a single time. This chain connects TRBV6-1 to TRBJ2-3; no definite D call. Germline CDR1 MNHNS, CDR2 SASEGT. The germline V and J ends were trimmed by 5 bases and 0 bases, with 9 bases remaining between them. The CDR3 length is 14 residues. DNA of the CDR3: TGTGCCAGCAGTTCGACATATAGCACAGATACGCAGTATTTT. This sequence encodes CASSSTYSTDTQYF.

The V gene is TRBV30, the J gene TRBJ1-1; a weak D match, TRBD1 (6 bases). Germline CDR1 is GTSNPN and CDR2 is SVGIG (reference sequence). The CDR3 runs to 16 residues. Trimming removed 3 bases from V and 2 bases from J, with 19 bases in between. In DNA form, the CDR3 reads TGTGCCTGGAGGTTCTTGGGGGCGGGAGATAACACTGAAGCTTTCTTT. Amino acid sequence: CAWRFLGAGDNTEAFF.

This clone was recorded only once. The rearrangement links TRBV30 to TRBJ1-1; 7 positions match TRBD1. V lost 0 bases, J lost 3 bases, and 4 bases stayed unmatched. The CDR3 extends over 14 amino acids. Germline V gene sequence: CDR1 GTSNPN, CDR2 SVGIG (reference sequence). DNA of the CDR3: TGTGCCTGGAGTGTAAAAGGGGGCCACACTGAAGCTTTCTTT. Encoded protein: CAWSVKGGHTEAFF.

This clone was counted a few times. The V call is TRBV5-6, the J call TRBJ1-1; TRBD1 agrees at 9 bases. The CDR3 consists of 13 residues. Germline CDR1 is SGHDT and CDR2 is YYEEEE. V was clipped by 0 bases and J by 10 bases; unmatched bases: 4. DNA of the CDR3: TGTGCCAGCAGCTTGGCGGGGACAGGGTCAGCTTTCTTT. Residues: CASSLAGTGSAFF.